This entry concerns a single T cell receptor (beta chain). Its antigen is as yet unknown. These data belong to a study of T-cell reconstitution after alpha-beta-depleted transplantation in children. The study's findings and limits: A year post-transplant, T-cell counts and diversity derived mostly from newly produced T cells. As was reported, about two months after transplant, alpha-beta T cells came from several hundred expanded graft clones. Day-60 TCRbeta diversity that was high in some patients was derived from surviving recipient T cells and thymic progenitors.

The CDR3 totals 14 residues. Trimming removed 4 bases from V and 2 bases from J, with 11 bases in between. Germline V CDR1 and CDR2: MGHDK, SYGVNS. Preparation of the TCRbeta library involved a method that used unique molecular identifiers. Each CDR3 protein is one row after TCRdb ran MiXCR on the PCR reads. Of about 540,000 distinct CDR3 sequences in the sample, roughly 27% were seen once. This sequence joins TRBV25-1 and TRBJ2-5, with TRBD1 as a possible D gene (6 bases). The material was PBMCs, obtained before TCRalphabeta/CD19-depleted stem cell transplant. The origin of this receptor is a boy less than two years old with Wiskott-Aldrich syndrome, due to receive a stem cell transplant. The CDR3 loop reads CASSGRQVQETQYF. The CDR3 DNA reads as TGTGCCAGCAGTGGACGACAGGTACAAGAGACCCAGTACTTC.